This T cell receptor (beta chain) emerged from a study of human T cells and chemical hapten exposure. About the study: Largely, small differences in pooled library volume made per-sample TCR yields vary. General study points: The number of TCRs over 1 in 1000 frequency stayed unchanged after DPC.

The germline gives CDR1 MNHEY, CDR2 SVGEGT. This CDR3 has 13 residues. V was pared by 5 bases and J by 10 bases, with 15 bases between. There are a few counts of this clonotype. No antigen is known for it. Library construction involved attaching unique molecular identifiers to individual cDNA molecules, which allowed quantitative, reproducible TCR counting. Original handling: A typical sample had some 95,000 TCRs, with about 23,224 to 690,600 overall. Using its own MiXCR run on the 5' RACE reads, TCRdb lists one record per CDR3 protein. The V and J calls, along with clone size, are taken from TCRdb and not from the paper's own processing. The sample contains 110,000 or so distinct CDR3 sequences, roughly a fifth of which appear only once. Unseparated into fractions, whole blood served as the source from which total RNA was extracted.

This clonotype originated in a human donor in good health. The V and J genes are TRBV6-2 or TRBV6-3 and TRBJ2-1; a possible D gene is TRBD1 (6 bases). This CDR3 is CASSPFRDTEQFF. For the CDR3, the DNA is TGTGCCAGCAGTCCATTCCGGGACACCGAGCAGTTCTTC.